One sample yielded the 28 T cell receptor beta chains listed below, sequenced in a study of cytomegalovirus exposure and HLA in healthy donors. PCR involved 60 Vbeta and 13 Jbeta primers. The repertoire was sequenced with immunoSEQ multiplex PCR; TCRdb's copy has only in-frame clones and lacks some. The sample yields approximately 110,000 clones, 65% to 85% seen once. Sequenced material: PBMCs. These receptors originate from a young woman in good health and CMV-seronegative.

This chain uses TRBV19 with TRBJ2-7, with 7 bases matching TRBD1. CDR1 is LNHDA, CDR2 SQIVND, per germline (reference sequence). The CDR3 loop spans 13 amino acids. The trim removed 5 bases at V and 4 bases at J, leaving 5 bases unmatched. DNA of the CDR3: TGTGCCAGTAGTCCGGGACAGAGTTACGAGCAGTACGTC. Translating gives CASSPGQSYEQYV.

V is TRBV14 and J is TRBJ1-4, with D unresolved. Trimming left V 3 bases short and J 10 bases short, with 15 bases between. The germline gives CDR1 SGHDN, CDR2 FVKESK. There are 14 residues in the CDR3. Written as DNA, the CDR3 is TGTGCCAGCAGCCAGGCCGGGGTTAGCACAAAACTGTTTTTT. It translates to CASSQAGVSTKLFF.

This clone was observed a few times. The chain combines TRBV7-8 with TRBJ2-5, with 11 bases identical to TRBD1. Germline V gene data show CDR1 as SGHVS and CDR2 as FQNEAQ. V shed 1 base and J 1 base; nucleotides not matched to a gene: 14. The CDR3 is made up of 20 amino acids. CDR3 amino acids: CASSLVGRGQGAIVQETQYF. DNA of the CDR3: TGTGCCAGCAGCTTAGTGGGTAGAGGACAGGGGGCAATAGTCCAAGAGACCCAGTACTTC.

CDR3 in DNA: TGTGCCAGCAACCCGGACAGGGTAGGCGAAAAACTGTTTTTT. It translates to CASNPDRVGEKLFF. The chain uses TRBV28 and TRBJ1-4, with 8 positions matching TRBD1. V trimming: 7 bases; J trimming: 8 bases; junction bases outside the gene matches: 9. The CDR3 spans 14 residues. The germline V gene has CDR1 MDHEN and CDR2 SYDVKM.

This chain links TRBV21-1 with TRBJ1-3; no DNA check was done on the table's D call, TRBD1. TRBV21-1 is deemed a pseudogene. This CDR3 region has 14 residues. The CDR3 here is CASLRGGSGNTIYF. The DNA of the CDR3 is TGTGCCAGCCTGCGAGGGGGCTCTGGAAACACCATATATTTT.

The chain joins TRBV5-4 to TRBJ2-2; 7 bases align to TRBD2. V dropped 8 bases and J dropped 3; count of bases not matched to a gene: 10. In germline, CDR1 is SGHNT, CDR2 YYREEE (reference sequence). The CDR3 length is 15 residues. The CDR3 reads CASREAGIYTGELFF. For the CDR3, the DNA is TGTGCCAGTCGTGAAGCGGGGATTTACACCGGGGAGCTGTTTTTT.

Only a few counts were recorded for this clone. The chain has TRBV7-6 and TRBJ2-7; D may be TRBD1 (6 bases). V was pared by 2 bases and J by 4 bases, with 12 bases between. The germline CDR1 and CDR2 sequences are SGHVS and FNYEAQ. The CDR3 is 14 amino acids. The CDR3 nucleotides read TGTGCCAGCAGCTTATCGGGACAAGTGTACGAGCAGTACTTC. It yields the protein CASSLSGQVYEQYF.

The V and J genes are TRBV19 and TRBJ1-1, with D perhaps TRBD1 (5 bases). Trimming took off 3 bases at V and 3 bases at J, with 8 bases between the two ends. Germline CDR1 and CDR2: LNHDA and SQIVND (reference sequence). The CDR3 sequence is 13 residues long. CDR3 bases: TGTGCCAGTAGTATCCCAGGGTACACTGAAGCTTTCTTT. Its translation: CASSIPGYTEAFF.

The chain recombines TRBV27 with TRBJ1-2; tentatively, D is TRBD1 (6 bases). The V end was cut by 5 bases, the J end by 8 bases, with 18 bases between. Germline assignment: CDR1 MNHEY and CDR2 SMNVEV (reference sequence). This CDR3 has 14 residues. Here the CDR3 DNA reads TGTGCCAGCAGTACCCTCCAGGGGTTTCGGGGCTACACCTTC. Translated: CASSTLQGFRGYTF.

V is TRBV6-1 and J is TRBJ1-6; no reliable D call. Germline loops: CDR1 MNHNS, CDR2 SASEGT. The V end was cut by 1 base, the J end by 1 base, with 5 bases between. CDR3 size: 15 residues. CDR3 loop: CASSEGLSYNSPLHF. The CDR3 DNA is TGTGCCAGCAGTGAAGGACTTTCCTATAATTCACCCCTCCACTTT.

The chain carries TRBV7-8 and TRBJ2-1, with D hard to call. V lost 0 bases, J lost 6 bases, and 6 bases lay in between. Germline-derived CDR1 and CDR2 are SGHVS and FQNEAQ. This CDR3 contains 13 residues. The chain's CDR3 is CASSLARANEQFF. CDR3 DNA sequence: TGTGCCAGCAGCTTAGCCCGAGCCAATGAGCAGTTCTTC.

This clone has just one count. The chain recombines TRBV29-1 with TRBJ1-2; D is perhaps TRBD1 (5 bases). V was cut by 1 base and J by 6 bases, with 9 bases left in between. This CDR3 region has 12 residues. Germline lookup yields CDR1 SQVTM and CDR2 ANQGSEA. The DNA for the CDR3 is TGCAGCGTTGAAGGGGACTTCCATGGCTACACCTTC. Its translation is CSVEGDFHGYTF.

This clone was observed once. The genes are TRBV7-2 and TRBJ2-4; TRBD2 matches 7 bases. This CDR3 is built from 14 residues. In germline, CDR1 is SGHTA, CDR2 FQGNSA. J gave up 9 bases and V 3 bases, and 8 bases lay outside the gene matches. The CDR3 region has the DNA TGTGCCAGCAGCTTCCGGGGGGAGAGGGGCATTCAGTACTTC. Encoded protein: CASSFRGERGIQYF.

The chain combines TRBV10-3 with TRBJ1-2; D may be TRBD1 (5 bases). The CDR3 covers 16 residues. The V and J ends lost 2 bases and 2 bases respectively, with 15 bases between them. Germline values: CDR1 ENHRY, CDR2 SYGVKD. This CDR3 reads CAISEQTGSTNYGYTF. CDR3 DNA sequence: TGTGCCATCAGTGAGCAAACAGGTTCAACCAACTATGGCTACACCTTC.

The chain is built from TRBV27 and TRBJ1-1; TRBD1 matches at 10 bases. CDR1 and CDR2 from the germline V gene are MNHEY and SMNVEV (reference sequence). This CDR3 is built from 15 residues. Trimming cost V 5 bases and J 3 bases; bases outside gene matches: 6. CDR3: CASSGTGTGDTEAFF. CDR3 nucleotide sequence: TGTGCCAGCAGTGGCACCGGGACAGGGGACACTGAAGCTTTCTTT.

J is TRBJ1-2 and V is TRBV5-1; D ambiguous. V shed 3 bases and J shed 3 bases, with 6 bases lying between them. Looked up from germline, CDR1 is SGHRS and CDR2 is YFSETQ. This CDR3 has 12 amino acids. CDR3 protein: CASSYMDYGYTF. CDR3 nucleotides: TGCGCCAGCAGCTACATGGACTATGGCTACACCTTC.

This clone was picked up one time. The genes are TRBV28 and TRBJ1-5; D perhaps matches TRBD1 (6 bases). The CDR3 has 17 residues. Germline assignment: CDR1 MDHEN and CDR2 SYDVKM. V was trimmed by 5 bases and J by 3 bases, leaving 20 bases between them. CDR3 loop: CASSPTTGLALNQPQHF. CDR3 in DNA: TGTGCCAGCAGTCCCACGACAGGTTTAGCCCTCAATCAGCCCCAGCATTTT.

The V and J genes are TRBV7-2 and TRBJ1-5; maybe TRBD1 (5 bases). V dropped 1 base and J dropped 4 bases, with 5 bases sitting between them. The CDR3 consists of 13 residues. Germline lookup yields CDR1 SGHTA and CDR2 FQGNSA. CDR3 in amino acids: CASSLGQNQPQHF. The CDR3 nucleotides are TGTGCCAGCAGCTTAGGACAGAATCAGCCCCAGCATTTT.

The V gene is TRBV4-2, the J gene TRBJ1-4; TRBD1 aligns across 8 bases. The germline V gene has CDR1 LGHNA and CDR2 YNFKEQ. The CDR3 is 15 amino acids. The J segment lost 7 bases and the V segment lost 1 base, leaving 5 bases of the junction unmatched. The CDR3 sequence is CASSQAQGAIEKLFF. DNA of the CDR3: TGTGCCAGCAGCCAAGCGCAGGGGGCAATTGAAAAACTGTTTTTT.

A single count supports this clone. Other DNA sequences in the same sample also yield this CDR3. The chain is built from TRBV18 and TRBJ1-3; D is ambiguous. Per the germline V gene, CDR1 is KGHSH and CDR2 is LQKENI. CDR3 length: 15 residues. V was trimmed by 2 bases and J by 0 bases, leaving 8 bases between them. CDR3 DNA sequence: TGTGCCAGCTCACCAGGGCTGAGCTCTGGAAACACCATATATTTT. It yields the protein CASSPGLSSGNTIYF. Combining the CDR3 with reference TRBV18 and TRBJ1-3 gives the whole variable domain NAGVMQNPRHLVRRRGQEARLRCSPMKGHSHVYWYRQLPEEGLKFMVYLQKENIIDESGMPKERFSAEFPKEGPSILRIQQVVRGDSAAYFCASSPGLSSGNTIYFGEGSWLTVV.

This clone turned up a few times. The DNA for the CDR3 is TGTGCCAGCAGTGCTAGCGGGGGCACAGATACGCAGTATTTT. Protein: CASSASGGTDTQYF. V is TRBV6-4 and J is TRBJ2-3; 9 nucleotides line up with TRBD2. CDR1 MRHNA and CDR2 SNTAGT come from the germline V gene. V shed 4 bases and J 1 base; nucleotides not matched to a gene: 0. The CDR3 runs to 14 residues.

CDR3 sequence (DNA): TGTGCCAGCAGCTGGACAGGGAATGAGGTTGCAGATACGCAGTATTTT. This codes for CASSWTGNEVADTQYF. J is TRBJ2-3 and V is TRBV11-2; 8 bases are a match to TRBD1. Per germline, CDR1 SGHAT and CDR2 FQNNGV. Trimming removed 4 bases from V and 4 bases from J; junction bases left unmatched: 10. The CDR3 is 16 residues long.

The rearrangement joins TRBV9 to TRBJ2-2; 8 positions agree with TRBD1. Germline trimming cut 4 bases from V and 4 bases from J; bases unmatched to any gene: 9. This CDR3 is 16 amino acids long. From germline, CDR1 is SGDLS and CDR2 YYNGEE. The CDR3 region is CASSFTGTGATGELFF. In DNA form, the CDR3 reads TGTGCCAGCAGCTTCACCGGGACAGGCGCCACCGGGGAGCTGTTTTTT.

The chain recombines TRBV28 with TRBJ2-1; TRBD2 aligns across 11 bases. Germline trimming cut 7 bases from V and 2 bases from J; bases unmatched to any gene: 10. Germline loops: CDR1 MDHEN, CDR2 SYDVKM. The CDR3 extends over 17 amino acids. The CDR3 DNA follows: TGTGCCAGCAATCTATTAGCGGGGGGGCCTACCTACAATGAGCAGTTCTTC. It translates to CASNLLAGGPTYNEQFF. Full variable domain (missing parts from reference TRBV28 and TRBJ2-1): DVKVTQSSRYLVKRTGEKVFLECVQDMDHENMFWYRQDPGLGLRLIYFSYDVKMKEKGDIPEGYSVSREKKERFSLILESASTNQTSMYLCASNLLAGGPTYNEQFFGPGTRLTVL.

The chain couples TRBV19 to TRBJ2-7; TRBD1 aligns across 10 bases. Germline V CDR1 and CDR2: LNHDA, SQIVND (reference sequence). With 5 bases clipped from V and 2 bases from J, the junction kept 12 bases outside the gene matches. CDR3 length: 17 amino acids. The CDR3 loop reads CASSPGQGGIRPYEQYF. The CDR3 DNA reads TGTGCCAGTAGTCCAGGACAGGGGGGCATAAGACCCTACGAGCAGTACTTC.

This clone has only a few counts. This rearrangement joins TRBV6-5 to TRBJ1-1; D gene unclear. The CDR3 has 13 residues. Looked up from germline, CDR1 is MNHEY and CDR2 is SVGAGI. Trimming cost V 1 base and J 5 bases, with 8 bases left between them. This chain's CDR3 is CASSYFQFTEAFF. The CDR3 nucleotides read TGTGCCAGCAGTTACTTTCAATTTACTGAAGCTTTCTTT.

The rearrangement links TRBV11-2 to TRBJ1-1; D gene unclear. Trimming stripped 3 bases from V and 4 bases from J, with 9 bases between. CDR3 length: 13 amino acids. Germline V gene data show CDR1 as SGHAT and CDR2 as FQNNGV. The CDR3 DNA follows: TGTGCCAGCAGCTTGGAGGTCGTCACTGAAGCTTTCTTT. It encodes CASSLEVVTEAFF.

This chain joins TRBV6-5 and TRBJ1-1; D is unresolved. The CDR3 totals 15 residues. Deletions cut 0 bases from V and 0 bases from J, with 8 bases between. The germline V gene has CDR1 MNHEY and CDR2 SVGAGI. The CDR3 region is CASSYSEVMNTEAFF. Here the CDR3 DNA reads TGTGCCAGCAGTTACTCCGAGGTTATGAACACTGAAGCTTTCTTT.